The clone carrying this T cell receptor beta chain was seen at least ten times. Antigen specificity is unknown. This entry is derived from a study of early T cells in non-severe SARS-CoV-2 infection. Study in general: Sequencing input comprised bulk RNA from unsorted whole blood; chain pairing was not available.

This CDR3 comprises 19 residues. With 2 bases removed from V and 8 bases from J, the gap between germline ends came to 27 bases. CDR1 is MNHEY, CDR2 SVGAGI, per germline. Findings and limits, study-wide: Anti-spike CD8 specificities were favored by VDJdb matching, whose results missed private and CD4 specificities.

Unique molecular identifiers (one per individual cDNA molecule) were attached. TCRdb recomputed calls from the 5' RACE reads with MiXCR, one row per CDR3 protein. The data contain approximately 68,000 distinct CDR3 sequences, over 9.5% of them seen just once; the ten biggest clones take up around 7.3%. This TCR was recovered from an adult who was a healthcare worker with PCR-confirmed SARS-CoV-2 infection or an uninfected control (not recorded which). The chain is built from TRBV6-5 and TRBJ1-4; D might be TRBD1 (6 bases). The starting material was whole blood, obtained at baseline. CDR3 coding DNA: TGTGCCAGCAGTTACACCCTGATGATTTCGGGGGGCGGGAGAGAAAAACTGTTTTTT. As protein: CASSYTLMISGGGREKLFF.